This entry lists 25 T cell receptor beta chains sequenced from one sample in a study of blood T cell repertoires in COVID-19. Profiled with immunoSEQ multiplex PCR; TCRdb holds only in-frame clones, not every one. The data contain about 170,000 clones, over 60% of them singletons. The source material was peripheral blood. Receptor source: a man between 60 and 75 years old with acute or convalescent COVID-19.

The sample holds one count of this clone. V gene TRBV2 combines with J gene TRBJ2-1; D perhaps matches TRBD2 (5 bases). CDR1 and CDR2 from the germline V gene are SNHLY and FYNNEI. The CDR3 totals 14 residues. Between the trimmed V and J ends, which lost 2 bases and 8 bases, there was a span of 13 bases. CDR3 DNA: TGTGCCAGCAGTGAAAGTGGCGGGTACCATGAGCAGTTCTTC. Translated: CASSESGGYHEQFF. Full variable domain (missing parts from reference TRBV2 and TRBJ2-1): EPEVTQTPSHQVTQMGQEVILRCVPISNHLYFYWYRQILGQKVEFLVSFYNNEISEKSEIFDDQFSVERPDGSNFTLKIRSTKLEDSAMYFCASSESGGYHEQFFGPGTRLTVL.

The chain combines TRBV6-5 with TRBJ1-4, with D perhaps matching TRBD1 (6 bases). Trimming left V 2 bases short and J 6 bases short, with 10 bases between. In germline, CDR1 is MNHEY, CDR2 SVGAGI. This CDR3 spans 14 amino acids. DNA for the CDR3: TGTGCCAGCAGTTACGCAGGGGAACATGAAAAACTGTTTTTT. Its protein product is CASSYAGEHEKLFF.

The chain uses TRBV5-6 and TRBJ1-2, with no clear D. CDR3 length: 12 amino acids. V lost 4 bases, J lost 8 bases, and 12 bases lay in between. CDR1 SGHDT and CDR2 YYEEEE come from the germline V gene. CDR3 in amino acids: CASSAETRGYTF. The CDR3 DNA reads TGTGCCAGCAGCGCCGAAACGCGGGGCTACACCTTC.

The genes are TRBV6-6 and TRBJ1-5, with 7 nucleotides matching TRBD1. V lost 6 bases, J lost 1 base, and 6 bases stayed unmatched. The CDR3 length is 15 residues. Germline loops: CDR1 MNHNY, CDR2 SVGAGI (reference sequence). This CDR3 reads CASSLGQQSNQPQHF. The CDR3 DNA is TGTGCCAGCAGCTTGGGACAGCAGAGCAATCAGCCCCAGCATTTT.

The gene calls are TRBV27 and TRBJ1-1, with 7 bases matching TRBD1. The J segment lost 7 bases and the V segment lost 2 bases, leaving 4 bases of the junction unmatched. The CDR3 spans 13 residues. Germline V lookup: CDR1 MNHEY, CDR2 SMNVEV (reference sequence). The CDR3: CASSLSQGVEAFF. The CDR3 DNA sequence: TGTGCCAGCAGTTTAAGTCAGGGGGTTGAAGCTTTCTTT.

The chain joins TRBV7-3 to TRBJ2-2; TRBD1 matches at 9 bases. The CDR3 consists of 15 residues. The J segment lost 4 bases and the V segment lost 5 bases, leaving 5 bases of the junction unmatched. Germline CDR1 reads SGHTA; CDR2 reads FQGTGA. The CDR3: CASSDGTGSTGELFF. The DNA of the CDR3 is TGTGCCAGCAGCGATGGGACAGGGTCCACCGGGGAGCTGTTTTTT. The complete variable domain, with remaining parts taken from reference TRBV7-3 and TRBJ2-2, reads GAGVSQTPSNKVTEKGKYVELRCDPISGHTALYWYRQSLGQGPEFLIYFQGTGAADDSGLPNDRFFAVRPEGSVSTLKIQRTERGDSAVYLCASSDGTGSTGELFFGEGSRLTVL.

The J gene is TRBJ1-5, the V gene TRBV12-3 or TRBV12-4; no clear D. V lost 5 bases to trimming and J lost 10 bases, with 9 bases between them. The CDR3 contains 11 residues. For the CDR3, the DNA is TGTGCCAGCAGTAGCGGCGCTCCCCAGCATTTT. Residues: CASSSGAPQHF.

The chain is built from TRBV6-1 and TRBJ1-6, with D tentatively TRBD1 (5 bases). V was clipped by 1 base and J by 7 bases, with 11 bases between them. The CDR3 runs 15 residues. CDR1 MNHNS and CDR2 SASEGT come from the germline V gene. The CDR3 spells CASSEGNYRNSPLHF. CDR3 bases: TGTGCCAGCAGTGAAGGGAATTACAGGAATTCACCCCTCCACTTT.

The gene calls are TRBV7-6 and TRBJ2-2; D remains ambiguous. The V end was cut by 2 bases, the J end by 3 bases, with 10 bases between. From germline, CDR1 is SGHVS and CDR2 FNYEAQ. The CDR3 totals 15 residues. CDR3: CASSLTGWDTGELFF. The CDR3 DNA is TGTGCCAGCAGCTTAACCGGGTGGGACACCGGGGAGCTGTTTTTT.

The chain combines TRBV5-6 with TRBJ2-5; 12 bases line up with TRBD2. Per the germline V gene, CDR1 is SGHDT and CDR2 is YYEEEE. V lost 5 bases to trimming and J lost 2 bases; unmatched junction nucleotides: 7. The CDR3 covers 16 residues. CDR3 loop: CASSSRLAGEQETQYF. The CDR3 DNA follows: TGTGCCAGCAGTAGCAGACTAGCGGGGGAACAAGAGACCCAGTACTTC.

CDR3 in amino acids: CAARRATGARNEQYF. The DNA of the CDR3 is TGTGCCGCCCGACGAGCCACAGGGGCAAGGAACGAGCAGTACTTC. The gene calls are TRBV2 and TRBJ2-7; 7 bases line up with TRBD1. J was trimmed by 5 bases and V by 11 bases; bases with no gene match: 18. The germline V gene encodes CDR1 SNHLY and CDR2 FYNNEI. This CDR3 has 15 residues.

The chain combines TRBV19 with TRBJ2-7; 9 bases agree with TRBD2. Losses at the gene ends were 2 bases for V and 0 bases for J; bases not matched to a gene: 8. Germline V lookup: CDR1 LNHDA, CDR2 SQIVND (reference sequence). The CDR3 is made up of 17 amino acids. Here the CDR3 DNA reads TGTGCCAGTAGTATATCAAGCGGGGGGCTATACTCCTACGAGCAGTACTTC. Its protein product is CASSISSGGLYSYEQYF.

This clone was counted once. This rearrangement joins TRBV4-2 to TRBJ2-5, with 11 positions matching TRBD2. J was trimmed by 1 base and V by 2 bases; bases with no gene match: 3. This CDR3 is 16 amino acids long. CDR1 and CDR2 from the germline V gene are LGHNA and YNFKEQ. The CDR3 here is CASSQPSGGIQETQYF. In DNA form, the CDR3 reads TGTGCCAGCAGCCAACCTAGCGGGGGGATCCAAGAGACCCAGTACTTC.

The J gene is TRBJ2-3, the V gene TRBV24-1, with D hard to call. The germline V gene encodes CDR1 KGHDR and CDR2 SFDVKD. The CDR3 covers 12 residues. V lost 6 bases and J 5 bases, leaving 8 bases between the germline ends. The CDR3 DNA is TGTGCCACCAGTACTTCCCTAGATACGCAGTATTTT. This encodes CATSTSLDTQYF.

V is TRBV6-4 and J is TRBJ1-2; D ambiguous. V was clipped by 7 bases and J by 8 bases, with 14 bases between them. The CDR3 length is 12 residues. Germline V gene data show CDR1 as MRHNA and CDR2 as SNTAGT. The CDR3 DNA reads TGTGCCAGCATGTCTGAGGGCGGGGGCTACACCTTC. Translation: CASMSEGGGYTF.

V is TRBV5-6 and J is TRBJ1-2; 7 bases align to TRBD1. The CDR3 totals 13 residues. CDR1 SGHDT and CDR2 YYEEEE come from the germline V gene. V was clipped by 1 base and J by 8 bases; unmatched bases: 5. Written as DNA, the CDR3 is TGTGCCAGCAGCTTGACGACAGGGCGAGGCTACACCTTC. The encoded protein is CASSLTTGRGYTF.

This clone is categorized as medium-sized. This chain connects TRBV4-2 to TRBJ2-7; 8 nucleotides agree with TRBD2. Per germline, CDR1 LGHNA and CDR2 YNFKEQ. The CDR3 has 15 amino acids. Trimming removed 0 bases from V and 2 bases from J; junction bases left unmatched: 3. The CDR3 loop is CASSQELGGAYEQYF. For the CDR3, the DNA is TGTGCCAGCAGCCAAGAGCTCGGGGGGGCCTACGAGCAGTACTTC.

The rearrangement links TRBV19 to TRBJ1-1, with D hard to call. From germline, CDR1 is LNHDA and CDR2 SQIVND (reference sequence). V lost 1 base to trimming and J lost 5 bases, with 11 bases between them. CDR3 length: 14 amino acids. Written as DNA, the CDR3 is TGTGCCAGTAGTATAGGGCCCGGAGGGACTGAAGCTTTCTTT. Translation gives CASSIGPGGTEAFF.

This clone showed up just a few times. The chain joins TRBV4-3 to TRBJ1-4, with 7 bases fitting TRBD1. The trim removed 3 bases at V and 7 bases at J, leaving 11 bases unmatched. This CDR3 has 16 amino acids. Per germline, CDR1 LGHNA and CDR2 YSLEER. CDR3 loop: CASSQSFTGVGEKLFF. The CDR3 DNA follows: TGCGCCAGCAGCCAGTCATTCACAGGGGTGGGTGAAAAACTGTTTTTT.

J is TRBJ1-1 and V is TRBV6-1; 8 bases line up with TRBD1. J gave up 1 base and V 2 bases, and 6 bases lay outside the gene matches. There are 16 residues in the CDR3. Looked up from germline, CDR1 is MNHNS and CDR2 is SASEGT. The CDR3 sequence: CASSESRGPWNTEAFF. In nucleotides, the CDR3 is TGTGCCAGCAGTGAAAGCAGGGGGCCTTGGAACACTGAAGCTTTCTTT.

The V call is TRBV30, the J call TRBJ1-2; 7 bases match TRBD1. CDR3 size: 13 residues. Germline-derived CDR1 and CDR2 are GTSNPN and SVGIG (reference sequence). V gave up 4 bases and J gave up 8 bases; unmatched junction bases: 10. The CDR3: CAWTLLQGNGYTF. The CDR3 bases are TGTGCCTGGACCCTATTACAGGGGAACGGCTACACCTTC.

The chain joins TRBV30 to TRBJ1-5; 8 positions agree with TRBD1. CDR1 is GTSNPN and CDR2 is SVGIG in the germline V gene (reference sequence). This CDR3 spans 13 amino acids. V shed 4 bases and J 4 bases; nucleotides not matched to a gene: 3. CDR3 amino acids: CAWTGQGNQPQHF. CDR3 in DNA: TGTGCCTGGACCGGACAGGGAAATCAGCCCCAGCATTTT.

V gene TRBV7-2 combines with J gene TRBJ1-2; the D gene is possibly TRBD1 (5 bases). Germline V CDR1 and CDR2: SGHTA, FQGNSA. Trimming left V 3 bases short and J 4 bases short, with 15 bases between. This CDR3 is 15 amino acids long. CDR3 sequence: CASSFGGNQAYGYTF. The CDR3 region has the DNA TGTGCCAGCAGCTTTGGGGGGAACCAGGCCTATGGCTACACCTTC.

As concerns this clone: This is likely a read error, given that the CDR3 carries no conserved phenylalanine or tryptophan at its end. The limits of the CDR3 on the DNA are not certain, so only TCRdb's listed CDR3 is given. CDR3 sequence reads: CASSVDRAI. The rearrangement joins TRBV5-6 to TRBJ1-1; the table's D call, TRBD1, was not checked against the DNA. Germline CDR1 and CDR2: SGHDT and YYEEEE. 9 amino acids form the CDR3, both terminal residues included.

This clone has just one count. CDR3 in amino acids: CASSLDSPVSYEQYF. The CDR3 DNA reads as TGTGCCAGCAGCTTGGACAGTCCAGTCTCCTACGAGCAGTACTTC. The chain joins TRBV5-5 to TRBJ2-7; D remains ambiguous. This CDR3 region has 15 residues. Germline-derived CDR1 and CDR2 are SGHKS and YYEKEE (reference sequence). V was pared by 0 bases and J by 0 bases, with 10 bases between.